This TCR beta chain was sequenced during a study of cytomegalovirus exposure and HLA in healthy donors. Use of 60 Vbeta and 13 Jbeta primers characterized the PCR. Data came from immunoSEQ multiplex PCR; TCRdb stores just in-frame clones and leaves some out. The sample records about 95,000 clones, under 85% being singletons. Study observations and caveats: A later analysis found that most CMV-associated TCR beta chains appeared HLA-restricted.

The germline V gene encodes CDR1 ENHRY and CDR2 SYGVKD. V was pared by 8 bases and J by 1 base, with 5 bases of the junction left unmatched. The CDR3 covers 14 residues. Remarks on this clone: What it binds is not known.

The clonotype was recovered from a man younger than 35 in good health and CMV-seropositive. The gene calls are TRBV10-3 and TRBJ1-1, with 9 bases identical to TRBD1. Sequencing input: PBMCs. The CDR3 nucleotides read TGTGCCATCCCCCGGGACAGGGAGAACACTGAAGCTTTCTTT. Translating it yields CAIPRDRENTEAFF.